This TCR beta chain stems from a study of T cell repertoires in cytomegalovirus infection. About the study: Well-studied HLA-B-restricted CMV epitopes were used in the study alongside recently identified HLA-C-restricted ones.

Notes on this clonotype: Its antigen is undetermined.

A single record per CDR3 protein comes from TCRdb applying MiXCR to the reads. The sample consists of more than 300,000 distinct CDR3 sequences, about 35% of them appearing once. Per germline, CDR1 SGHVS and CDR2 FNYEAQ. V shed 3 bases, J shed 7 bases, and the junction held 15 bases outside the gene matches. This CDR3 is built from 18 residues. The origin of this receptor is a human donor in good health (CMV status not recorded). Some clones in this sample may be carry-over from other donors' samples. The chain combines TRBV7-6 with TRBJ1-6; 7 bases are shared with TRBD1. The source was cultured PBMCs, collected from culture after CMV antigen stimulation. CDR3 sequence: CASSLSSEGQPYNSPLHF. The DNA of the CDR3 is TGTGCCAGCAGCTTGTCTTCTGAGGGACAGCCTTACAATTCACCCCTCCACTTT.